This T cell receptor (beta chain) was obtained from a study of CD8+ T cells in alopecia areata. Overall study context: Tofacitinib administration to treated patients was oral, at 5 to 10 mg twice daily.

Germline V gives CDR1 SGHRS, CDR2 YFSETQ. Trimming took 0 bases from V and 3 from J, leaving 6 bases between them. The CDR3 totals 13 residues. As to treatment: oral pan-JAK inhibitor, 5-10 mg twice daily. As part of sample collection, lesional scalp punch biopsies and peripheral blood were taken from alopecia areata patients. Study-wide findings and caveats: Under tofacitinib, numerous expanded lesional clonotypes remained detectable in scalp and blood.

Sequencing relied on a cDNA template that was reverse transcribed from extracted RNA. Only in-frame clones appear in the TCRdb table, and some are missing; sequencing was by immunoSEQ multiplex PCR. The sample has roughly 210,000 clones, around two fifths seen once. This clone occurred a few times. Antigen unknown. This sample also contains other DNA sequences that code for the same CDR3. V and J are TRBV5-1 and TRBJ1-1; D is possibly TRBD1 (5 bases). Sequenced here: CD4+ T cells sorted from blood, sampled around week 37, from a patient treated with tofacitinib. The clonotype originates from a human donor with alopecia areata. The CDR3 DNA reads TGCGCCAGCAGCTTGGGCAGGGACACTGAAGCTTTCTTT. It specifies CASSLGRDTEAFF.